Listed below are T cell receptor beta chains from one sample, sequenced in a study of T cell responses to AZD1222 COVID-19 vaccine. The assay was immunoSEQ multiplex PCR, and TCRdb's table has in-frame clones only and misses some. The sample holds under 95,000 clones, 90% seen once. The source material was peripheral blood, sampled on day 0 of AZD1222 vaccination. The receptors were sampled from an adult in good health. CDR3s include the opening cysteine and the closing phenylalanine or tryptophan. D genes are given only for firm matches. Only some rows state a clone size, as once, few, many or a class for expanded clones.

J | size | D | V | DNA | CDR3
TRBJ2-1 | . | . | TRBV9 | TGTGCCAGCAGCCTCTTCAATAATGAGCAGTTCTTC | CASSLFNNEQFF
TRBJ1-2 | few | . | TRBV21-1 | TGTGCCAGCAGGGAGAGGACTGCAAACTATGGCTACACCTTC | CASRERTANYGYTF
TRBJ1-6 | . | . | TRBV6-5 | TGTGCCAGCAGTTTCTCACAGGGTTATTCACCCCTCCACTTT | CASSFSQGYSPLHF
TRBJ1-2 | . | TRBD1 | TRBV29-1 | TGCAGCGTCGAGACAGGGGAGGCGGGAGGCTACACCTTC | CSVETGEAGGYTF
TRBJ1-1 | . | TRBD1 | TRBV30 | TGTGCCTGGGACAGGGTGAACACTGAAGCTTTCTTT | CAWDRVNTEAFF
TRBJ2-2 | few | . | TRBV2 | TGTGCCAGCATCGCTGGCGGTAGACACGGGGAGCTGTTTTTT | CASIAGGRHGELFF
TRBJ2-5 | . | TRBD2 | TRBV9 | TGTGCCAGCAGCGGAACTCATAGCGGGCCCGGGACCCAGTACTTC | CASSGTHSGPGTQYF
TRBJ1-2 | once | . | TRBV28 | TGTGCCAGCAGTTTAGGGCAGGGGCCCATCTATGGCTACACCTTC | CASSLGQGPIYGYTF
TRBJ2-5 | . | TRBD1 | TRBV5-1 | TGCGCCAGCAGCTTGCTCCCGGGACAGGGAAAAGAGACCCAGTACTTC | CASSLLPGQGKETQYF
TRBJ1-1 | . | . | TRBV18 | TGTGCCAGCTCACCACCGGGGGCAAACACTGAAGCTTTCTTT | CASSPPGANTEAFF
TRBJ1-2 | . | TRBD1 | TRBV18 | TGTGCCAGCTCACCGAAGACAGGGGGCGCCTTTAGTGGCTACACCTTC | CASSPKTGGAFSGYTF
TRBJ1-3 | . | . | TRBV28 | TGTGCCAGCAGAACGGAGGGAAAGGGAAACACCATATATTTT | CASRTEGKGNTIYF
TRBJ1-4 | . | . | TRBV2 | TGTGCCAGCAGTGAAACAGGAGGGGTGCTCGAAAAACTGTTTTTT | CASSETGGVLEKLFF
TRBJ2-1 | . | . | TRBV28 | TGTGCCAGCAGTTTAGAGACTCAGCCCGGCGATGAGCAGTTCTTC | CASSLETQPGDEQFF
TRBJ2-6 | . | . | TRBV5-1 | TGCGCCAGCAGCCCCAGAGTATTTGGGGCCAACGTCCTGACTTTC | CASSPRVFGANVLTF
TRBJ2-7 | . | . | TRBV27 | TGTGCCAGCGGGGCCACCTACGAGCAGTACTTC | CASGATYEQYF
TRBJ2-1 | . | TRBD2 | TRBV6-1 | TGTGCCAGCAGTGGAGCGGGAGATCGGCACAATGAGCAGTTCTTC | CASSGAGDRHNEQFF
TRBJ2-7 | . | . | TRBV6-5 | TGTGCCAGCAGGGAGGTCTACGAGCAGTACTTC | CASREVYEQYF
TRBJ2-7 | . | . | TRBV6-5 | TGTGCCAGCAGTTACTCGAGAACAGCCTACGAGCAGTACTTC | CASSYSRTAYEQYF
TRBJ2-2 | . | TRBD1 | TRBV19 | TGTGCCAGTAGTAGGGACAGGGCCGGGGAGCTGTTTTTT | CASSRDRAGELFF
TRBJ2-7 | . | TRBD1 | TRBV9 | TGTGCCAGCAGCGTAGGGGACAGGTATTCCTACGAGCAGTACTTC | CASSVGDRYSYEQYF
TRBJ2-5 | . | TRBD2 | TRBV6-5 | TGTGCCAGCAGCCCGGGGGGGGCCCGCCAAGAGACCCAGTACTTC | CASSPGGARQETQYF
TRBJ1-6 | . | . | TRBV3-1/TRBV3-2 | TGTGCCAGCAGCCGAGGGCGAAATTCACCCCTCCACTTT | CASSRGRNSPLHF
TRBJ2-7 | . | TRBD1 | TRBV10-2 | TGCGCCAGCAGTGGGGTTCCCCCAACAGGGGTCTACGAGCAGTACTTC | CASSGVPPTGVYEQYF
TRBJ2-7 | . | . | TRBV9 | TGTGCCAGCAGCCCTACTGCCGGGACTGGCGCCTACGAGCAGTACTTC | CASSPTAGTGAYEQYF
TRBJ1-2 | . | . | TRBV27 | TGTGCCAGCCCCCCTGGGGCCAGGGTCCTTGGCTACACCTTC | CASPPGARVLGYTF
TRBJ1-3 | . | . | TRBV10-1 | TGCGCCAGCAGTGACCAGGGGTCTGGAAACACCATATATTTT | CASSDQGSGNTIYF
TRBJ2-5 | . | TRBD1 | TRBV11-2 | TGTGCCAGCAGCTTAGATGGGACAGGGTTCTTGGAGACCCAGTACTTC | CASSLDGTGFLETQYF
TRBJ1-1 | . | . | TRBV5-1 | TGCGCCAGCAGCTTGCAGTATGGGATGGGCACTGAAGCTTTCTTT | CASSLQYGMGTEAFF
TRBJ2-1 | . | TRBD1 | TRBV7-7 | TGTGCTAGCAGCCCCGGGACAGCCTACAATGAGCAGTTCTTC | CASSPGTAYNEQFF
TRBJ2-1 | . | . | TRBV27 | TGTGCCAGCAGTTATGTGGGTCATCCCTACAATGAGCAGTTCTTC | CASSYVGHPYNEQFF
TRBJ1-5 | . | . | TRBV2 | TGTGCCAGCAGGGTTCGGCACGATCAGCCCCAGCATTTT | CASRVRHDQPQHF
TRBJ1-1 | . | TRBD1 | TRBV25-1 | TGTGCCAGCAGTGAATATGGGACAGGGAACGCTGAAGCTTTCTTT | CASSEYGTGNAEAFF
TRBJ2-6 | . | TRBD2 | TRBV2 | TGTGCCAGCAGTGATGCGGGAGCGGCTGGGGCCAACGTCCTGACTTTC | CASSDAGAAGANVLTF
TRBJ1-2 | . | . | TRBV6-2/TRBV6-3 | TGTGCCAGCAGTTACCCTAGTGGCTACACCTTC | CASSYPSGYTF
TRBJ1-1 | . | TRBD1 | TRBV19 | TGTGCCAGTACCCAACAGGGGGCCACTGAAGCTTTCTTT | CASTQQGATEAFF
TRBJ1-4 | once | . | TRBV5-1 | TGCGCCAGCAGCTCCGAGCGACAGGAAAAACTGTTTTTT | CASSSERQEKLFF
TRBJ2-5 | . | . | TRBV6-6 | TGTGCCAGCAGTTTCGACGGGGAAGAGACCCAGTACTTC | CASSFDGEETQYF
TRBJ2-3 | once | . | TRBV11-3 | TGTGCCAGCAGCCGGGACACAGCCACAGATACGCAGTATTTT | CASSRDTATDTQYF
TRBJ2-7 | . | TRBD2 | TRBV28 | TGTGCCAGCAGAGGAGGGACTAGCGGGAGTTACGAGCAGTACTTC | CASRGGTSGSYEQYF
TRBJ2-3 | . | . | TRBV18 | TGTGCCAGCTCCGATCAACAGGGTCCAACAGATACGCAGTATTTT | CASSDQQGPTDTQYF
TRBJ1-6 | . | . | TRBV10-2 | TGCGCCAGCCAGGAAGAGGGATACTATTCACCCCTCCACTTT | CASQEEGYYSPLHF
TRBJ2-6 | . | . | TRBV7-2 | TGTGCCAGCAGCTTAGGGTCGGCCGGGGCCAACGTCCTGACTTTC | CASSLGSAGANVLTF